Detailed here is one T cell receptor beta chain. Its specificity is not known. V shed 3 bases and J 5 bases; nucleotides not matched to a gene: 4. The CDR3 has 14 residues. Per germline, CDR1 DFQATT and CDR2 SNEGSKA (reference sequence). TCRdb recomputed calls from the 5' RACE reads with MiXCR, one row per CDR3 protein. The data contain 1.5 million to 2 million distinct CDR3 sequences, 25% to 35% of them singletons. The data were taken from a study of identical twins. Findings and limits, study-wide: Partial confounding of zero-insertion analyses by invariant MAIT and iNKT cells was possible. It was out-of-frame TCR alpha sharing in monozygotic twins that models underestimated. Out-of-frame alpha sequences common to twins were enriched for low generation probability. The abundant beta clonotypes from cord blood had fewer insertions, and memory repertoires had none of this.

The rearrangement joins TRBV20-1 to TRBJ2-1; 10 bases match TRBD2. This TCR came from a newborn girl in good health. Sequenced input: cord blood. The CDR3 sequence: CSASSGGTDNEQFF. Here the CDR3 DNA reads TGCAGTGCTAGTAGCGGGGGGACTGACAATGAGCAGTTCTTC.